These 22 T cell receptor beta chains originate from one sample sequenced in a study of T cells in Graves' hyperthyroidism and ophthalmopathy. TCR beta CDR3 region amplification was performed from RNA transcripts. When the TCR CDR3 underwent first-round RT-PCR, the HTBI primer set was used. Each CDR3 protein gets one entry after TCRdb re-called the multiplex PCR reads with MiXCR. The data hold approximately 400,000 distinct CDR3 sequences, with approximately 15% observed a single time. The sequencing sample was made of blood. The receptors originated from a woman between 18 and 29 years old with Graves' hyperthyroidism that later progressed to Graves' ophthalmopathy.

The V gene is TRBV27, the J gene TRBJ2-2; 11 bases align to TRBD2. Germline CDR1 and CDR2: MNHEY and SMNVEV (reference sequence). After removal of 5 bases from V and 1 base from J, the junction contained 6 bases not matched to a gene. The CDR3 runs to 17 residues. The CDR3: CASSPTSGRMNTGELFF. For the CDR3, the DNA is TGTGCCAGCAGTCCAACTAGCGGGAGAATGAACACCGGGGAGCTGTTTTTT.

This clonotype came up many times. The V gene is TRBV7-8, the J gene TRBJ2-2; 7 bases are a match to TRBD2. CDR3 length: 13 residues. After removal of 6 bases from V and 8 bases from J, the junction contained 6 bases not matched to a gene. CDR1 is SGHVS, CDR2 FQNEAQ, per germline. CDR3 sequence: CASRGTNGGELFF. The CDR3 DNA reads TGTGCCAGCAGGGGGACTAATGGAGGGGAGCTGTTTTTT.

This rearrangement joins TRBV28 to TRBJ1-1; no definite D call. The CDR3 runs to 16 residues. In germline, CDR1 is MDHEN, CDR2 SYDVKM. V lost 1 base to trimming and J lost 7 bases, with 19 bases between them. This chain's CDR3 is CASSLLFGRRPIEAFF. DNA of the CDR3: TGTGCCAGCAGTTTATTATTCGGCCGGCGGCCCATTGAAGCTTTCTTT.

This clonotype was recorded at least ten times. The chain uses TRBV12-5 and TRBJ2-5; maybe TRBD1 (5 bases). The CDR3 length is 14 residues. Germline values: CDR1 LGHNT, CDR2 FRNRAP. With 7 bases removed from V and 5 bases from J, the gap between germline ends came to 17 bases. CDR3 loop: CASAAQGPRETQYF. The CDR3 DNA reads TGTGCTAGTGCCGCGCAGGGTCCTAGGGAGACCCAGTACTTC.

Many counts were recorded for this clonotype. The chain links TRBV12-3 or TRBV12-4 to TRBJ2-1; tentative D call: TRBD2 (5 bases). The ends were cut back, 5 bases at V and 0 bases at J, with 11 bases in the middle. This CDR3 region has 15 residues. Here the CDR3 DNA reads TGTGCCAGCAGTCCCGACTACAACTCCTACAATGAGCAGTTCTTC. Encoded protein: CASSPDYNSYNEQFF.

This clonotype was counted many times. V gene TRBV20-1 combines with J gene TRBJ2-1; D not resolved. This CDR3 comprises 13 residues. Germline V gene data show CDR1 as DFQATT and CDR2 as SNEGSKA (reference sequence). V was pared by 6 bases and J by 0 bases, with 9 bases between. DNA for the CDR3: TGCAGTGCGCCGGGCAGCTCCTACAATGAGCAGTTCTTC. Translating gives CSAPGSSYNEQFF.

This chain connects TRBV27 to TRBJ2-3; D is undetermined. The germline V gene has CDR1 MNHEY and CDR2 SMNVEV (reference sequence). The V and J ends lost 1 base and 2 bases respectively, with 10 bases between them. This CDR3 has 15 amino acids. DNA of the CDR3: TGTGCCAGCAGTTTATTACTTACTCACACAGATACGCAGTATTTT. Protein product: CASSLLLTHTDTQYF.

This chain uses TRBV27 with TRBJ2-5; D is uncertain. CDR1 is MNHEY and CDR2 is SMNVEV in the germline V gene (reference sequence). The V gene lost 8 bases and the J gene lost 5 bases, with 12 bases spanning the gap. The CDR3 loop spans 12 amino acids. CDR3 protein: CASGIPRETQYF. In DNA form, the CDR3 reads TGTGCCAGCGGCATACCAAGGGAGACCCAGTACTTC.

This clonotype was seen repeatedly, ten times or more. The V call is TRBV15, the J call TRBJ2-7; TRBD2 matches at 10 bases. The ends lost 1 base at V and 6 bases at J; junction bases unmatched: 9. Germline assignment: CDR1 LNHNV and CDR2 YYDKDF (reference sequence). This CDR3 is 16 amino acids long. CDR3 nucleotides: TGTGCCACCAGCAGAGGGGTAGTAGCGGGAGGATCCGAGCAGTACTTC. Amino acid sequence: CATSRGVVAGGSEQYF. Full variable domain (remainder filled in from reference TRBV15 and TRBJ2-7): DAMVIQNPRYQVTQFGKPVTLSCSQTLNHNVMYWYQQKSSQAPKLLFHYYDKDFNNEADTPDNFQSRRPNTSFCFLDIRSPGLGDTAMYLCATSRGVVAGGSEQYFGPGTRLTVT.

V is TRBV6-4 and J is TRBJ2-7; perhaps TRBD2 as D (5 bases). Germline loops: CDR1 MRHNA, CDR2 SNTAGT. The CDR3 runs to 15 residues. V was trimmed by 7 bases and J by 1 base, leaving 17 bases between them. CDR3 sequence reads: CASIRRGSRSYEQYF. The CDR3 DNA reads TGTGCCAGCATTCGCCGGGGTAGCCGTTCCTACGAGCAGTACTTC.

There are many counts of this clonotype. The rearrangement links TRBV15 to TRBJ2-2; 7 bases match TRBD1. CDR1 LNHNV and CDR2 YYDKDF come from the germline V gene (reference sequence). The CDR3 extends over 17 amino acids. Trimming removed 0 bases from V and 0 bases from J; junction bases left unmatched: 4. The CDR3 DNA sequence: TGTGCCACCAGCAGAGATCAGGGGGTAACGAACACCGGGGAGCTGTTTTTT. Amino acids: CATSRDQGVTNTGELFF.

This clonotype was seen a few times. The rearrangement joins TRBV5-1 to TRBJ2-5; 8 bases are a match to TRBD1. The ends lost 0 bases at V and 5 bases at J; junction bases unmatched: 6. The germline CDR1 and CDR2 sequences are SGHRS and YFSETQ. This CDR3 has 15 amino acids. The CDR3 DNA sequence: TGCGCCAGCAGCTTGGGCCCAGGGGGCGAGGAGACCCAGTACTTC. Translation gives CASSLGPGGEETQYF. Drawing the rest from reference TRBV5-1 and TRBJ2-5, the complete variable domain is KAGVTQTPRYLIKTRGQQVTLSCSPISGHRSVSWYQQTPGQGLQFLFEYFSETQRNKGNFPGRFSGRQFSNSRSEMNVSTLELGDSALYLCASSLGPGGEETQYFGPGTRLLVL.

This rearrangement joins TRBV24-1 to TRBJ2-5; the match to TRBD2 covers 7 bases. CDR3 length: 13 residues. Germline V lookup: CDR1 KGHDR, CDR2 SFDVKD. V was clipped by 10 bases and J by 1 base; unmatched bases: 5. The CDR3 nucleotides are TGTGCCACAGGGAGCGGGGCCCAAGAGACCCAGTACTTC. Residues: CATGSGAQETQYF.

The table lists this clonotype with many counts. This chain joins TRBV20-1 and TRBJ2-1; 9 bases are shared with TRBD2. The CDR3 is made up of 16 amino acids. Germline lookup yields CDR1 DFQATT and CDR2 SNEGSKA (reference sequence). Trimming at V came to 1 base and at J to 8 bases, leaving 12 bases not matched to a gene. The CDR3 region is CSARGVGAGGTYEQFF. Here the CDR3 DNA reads TGCAGTGCTAGAGGAGTGGGCGCGGGAGGGACGTATGAGCAGTTCTTC.

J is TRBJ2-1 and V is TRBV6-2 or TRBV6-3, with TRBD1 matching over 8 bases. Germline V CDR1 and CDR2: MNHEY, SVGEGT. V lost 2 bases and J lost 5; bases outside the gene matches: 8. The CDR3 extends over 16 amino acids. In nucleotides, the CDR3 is TGTGCCAGCAGTTACCCCCCCGGCAGGGGGCACAATGAGCAGTTCTTC. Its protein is CASSYPPGRGHNEQFF.

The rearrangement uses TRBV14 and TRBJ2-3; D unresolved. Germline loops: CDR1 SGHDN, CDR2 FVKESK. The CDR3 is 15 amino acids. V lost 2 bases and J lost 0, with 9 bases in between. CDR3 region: CASSQRWSSTDTQYF. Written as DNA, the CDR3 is TGTGCCAGCAGCCAAAGATGGAGCAGCACAGATACGCAGTATTTT.

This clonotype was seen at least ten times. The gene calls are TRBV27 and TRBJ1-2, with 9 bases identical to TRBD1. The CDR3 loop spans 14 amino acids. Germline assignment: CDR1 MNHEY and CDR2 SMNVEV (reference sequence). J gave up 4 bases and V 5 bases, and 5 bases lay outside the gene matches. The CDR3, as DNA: TGTGCCAGCAGTCCGGGACAGGGACGCTATGGCTACACCTTC. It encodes CASSPGQGRYGYTF.

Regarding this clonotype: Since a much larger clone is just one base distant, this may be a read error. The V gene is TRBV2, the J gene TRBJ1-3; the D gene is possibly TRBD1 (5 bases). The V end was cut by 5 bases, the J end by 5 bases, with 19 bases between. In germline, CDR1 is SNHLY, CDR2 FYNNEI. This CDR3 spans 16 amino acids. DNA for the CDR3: TGTGCCAGCAGTCCGGGCGACGGGGGAGTTAGAAACACCATATATTTT. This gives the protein CASSPGDGGVRNTIYF.

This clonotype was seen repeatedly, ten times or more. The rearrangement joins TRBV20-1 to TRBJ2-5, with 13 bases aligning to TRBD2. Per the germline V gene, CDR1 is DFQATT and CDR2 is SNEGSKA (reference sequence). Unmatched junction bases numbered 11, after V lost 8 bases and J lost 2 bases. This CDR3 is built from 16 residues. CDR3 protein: CSCDPGTSGMQETQYF. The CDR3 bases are TGCAGTTGCGACCCAGGGACTAGCGGGATGCAAGAGACCCAGTACTTC.

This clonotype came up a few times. CDR3 in DNA: TGTGCCTGGAGTGTAAAGGGGGCGGACATTCAGTACTTC. Its translation is CAWSVKGADIQYF. This chain uses TRBV30 with TRBJ2-4, with 7 bases identical to TRBD1. The V segment lost 0 bases and the J segment 8 bases; nucleotides outside the gene matches: 4. The CDR3 spans 13 residues. Germline V CDR1 and CDR2: GTSNPN, SVGIG (reference sequence).

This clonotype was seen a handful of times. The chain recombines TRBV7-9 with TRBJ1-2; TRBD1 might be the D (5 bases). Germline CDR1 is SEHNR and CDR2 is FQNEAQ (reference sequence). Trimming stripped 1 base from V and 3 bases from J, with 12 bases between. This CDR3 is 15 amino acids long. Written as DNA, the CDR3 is TGTGCCAGCAGCTTAGTTTCAGGGCGAGACTATGGCTACACCTTC. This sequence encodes CASSLVSGRDYGYTF.

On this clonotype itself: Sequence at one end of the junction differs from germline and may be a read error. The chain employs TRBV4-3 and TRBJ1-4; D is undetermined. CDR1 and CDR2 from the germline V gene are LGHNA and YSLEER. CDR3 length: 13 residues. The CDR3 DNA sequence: TGCGCCAGCAGCCGAAGGCCTAATGAAGAACTGTTTTTT. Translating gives CASSRRPNEELFF.